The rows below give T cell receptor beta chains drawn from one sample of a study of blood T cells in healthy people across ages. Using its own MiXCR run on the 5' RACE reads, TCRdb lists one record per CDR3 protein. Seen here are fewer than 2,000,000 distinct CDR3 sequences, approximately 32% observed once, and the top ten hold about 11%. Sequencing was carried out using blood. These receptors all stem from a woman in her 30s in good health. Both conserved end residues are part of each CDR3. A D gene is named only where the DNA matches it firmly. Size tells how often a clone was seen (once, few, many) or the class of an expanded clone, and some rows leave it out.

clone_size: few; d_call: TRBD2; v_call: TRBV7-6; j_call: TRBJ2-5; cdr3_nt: TGTGCCAGCAGCCCCGGGATGAGCGGGGTTCCGAGCCAAGAGACCCAGTACTTC; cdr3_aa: CASSPGMSGVPSQETQYF
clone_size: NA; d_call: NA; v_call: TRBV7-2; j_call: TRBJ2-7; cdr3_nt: TGTGCCAGCAGCTACGGACCCTTCACCTACGAGCAGTACTTC; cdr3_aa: CASSYGPFTYEQYF
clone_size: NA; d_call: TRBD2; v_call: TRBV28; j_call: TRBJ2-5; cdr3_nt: TGTGCCAGCAGCCTTGGGACTATCCCGGAGACCCAGTACTTC; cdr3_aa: CASSLGTIPETQYF
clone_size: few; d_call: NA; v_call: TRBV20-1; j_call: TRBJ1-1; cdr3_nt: TGCAGTGCTAACGGGCGGATGAACACTGAAGCTTTCTTT; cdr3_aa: CSANGRMNTEAFF
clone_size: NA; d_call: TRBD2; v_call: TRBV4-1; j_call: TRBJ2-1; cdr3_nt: TGCACCAGCAGCCAATCGGTTTGGACTAGCGGGAGCTTTGAGCAGTTCTTC; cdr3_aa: CTSSQSVWTSGSFEQFF
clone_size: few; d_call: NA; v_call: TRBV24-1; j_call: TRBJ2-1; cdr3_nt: TGTGCCACCAGTGATTTGCAAGGGACCAGGGGAAGGGATGAGCAGTTCTTC; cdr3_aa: CATSDLQGTRGRDEQFF
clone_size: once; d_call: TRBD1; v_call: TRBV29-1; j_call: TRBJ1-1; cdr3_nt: TGCAGCGTTGACGCCGGACAGGGGGCGGGGGCTTTCTTT; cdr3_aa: CSVDAGQGAGAFF
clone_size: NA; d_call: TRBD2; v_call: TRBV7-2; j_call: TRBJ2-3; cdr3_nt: TGTGCCAGCAGCTTAAAGGGACTAGCGGGGAGATCCACAGATACGCAGTATTTT; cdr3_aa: CASSLKGLAGRSTDTQYF
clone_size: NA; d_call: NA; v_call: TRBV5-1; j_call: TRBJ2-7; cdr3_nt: TGCGCCAGCAGACGGGCCTTCGAGGAGCAGTACTTC; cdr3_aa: CASRRAFEEQYF
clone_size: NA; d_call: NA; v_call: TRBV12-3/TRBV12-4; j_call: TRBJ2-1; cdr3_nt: TGTGCCAGCAGTTTTTTCTCCGTGATTGAGCAGTTCTTC; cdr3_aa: CASSFFSVIEQFF
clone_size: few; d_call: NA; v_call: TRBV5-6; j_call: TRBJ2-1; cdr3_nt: TGTGCCAGCAGCTTGGGGGGGGTGAGCTCCTACAATGAGCAGTTCTTC; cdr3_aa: CASSLGGVSSYNEQFF
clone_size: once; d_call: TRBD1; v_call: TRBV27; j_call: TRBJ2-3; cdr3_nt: TGTGCCAGCAGGCGCAATACAGGGGCCGACACAGATACGCAGTATTTT; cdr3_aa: CASRRNTGADTDTQYF
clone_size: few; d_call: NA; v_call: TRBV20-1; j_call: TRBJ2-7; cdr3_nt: TGCAGTGCTAGACAGACCCCGAAAAGCCCGTGCGAGCAGTACTTC; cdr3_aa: CSARQTPKSPCEQYF
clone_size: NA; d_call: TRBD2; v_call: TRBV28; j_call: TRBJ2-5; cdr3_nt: TGTGCCAGCAGGATCCGACTAGCGGGAGAAGAGACCCAGTACTTC; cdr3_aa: CASRIRLAGEETQYF
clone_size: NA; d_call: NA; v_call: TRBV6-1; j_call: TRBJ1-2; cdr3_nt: TGTGCCAGCAGGACCGTGCCAGGGGAAGGGACCTTC; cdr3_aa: CASRTVPGEGTF
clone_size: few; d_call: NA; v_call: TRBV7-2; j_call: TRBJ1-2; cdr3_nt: TGTGCCAGCAGCACGGGAGTTAACTATGGCTACACCTTC; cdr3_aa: CASSTGVNYGYTF
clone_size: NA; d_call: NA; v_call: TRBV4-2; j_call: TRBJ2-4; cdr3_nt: TGTGCCGGCAGCCCCGAAGGGGGGAGTGTAAACATTCAGTACTTC; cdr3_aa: CAGSPEGGSVNIQYF
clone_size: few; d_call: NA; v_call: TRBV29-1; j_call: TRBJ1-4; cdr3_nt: TGCAGCGTTGAAGGGCGGCCGAATGAAAAACTGTTTTTT; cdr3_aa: CSVEGRPNEKLFF
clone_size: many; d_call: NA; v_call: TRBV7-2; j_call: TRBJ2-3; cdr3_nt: TGTGCCAGCAGCTTAGCGGCCGGAGCCCACACAGATACGCAGTATTTT; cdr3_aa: CASSLAAGAHTDTQYF
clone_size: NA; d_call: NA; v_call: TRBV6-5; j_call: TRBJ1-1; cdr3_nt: TGTGCCAGCAGGGCCAGCGGGGGTCGAGCTTTCTTT; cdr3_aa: CASRASGGRAFF
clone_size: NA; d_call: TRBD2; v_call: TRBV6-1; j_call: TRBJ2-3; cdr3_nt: TGTGCCAGCCTTATTCACGGGAGGGCCAGCACAGATACGCAGTATTTT; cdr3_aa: CASLIHGRASTDTQYF
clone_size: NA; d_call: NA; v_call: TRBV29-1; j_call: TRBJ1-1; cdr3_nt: TGCAGCGTTGAAGAACAGGGTACGAACACTGAAGCTTTCTTT; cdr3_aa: CSVEEQGTNTEAFF
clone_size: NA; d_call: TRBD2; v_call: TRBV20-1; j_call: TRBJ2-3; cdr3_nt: TGCGGTGCTAGCGGGACTAGCGGGAGAACAGATACGCAGTATTTT; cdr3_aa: CGASGTSGRTDTQYF
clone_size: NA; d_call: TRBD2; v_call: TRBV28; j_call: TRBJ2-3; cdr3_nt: TGTGCCAGCAGTCTGGGACTAGCGGGGGGGAAGGATACGCAGTATTTT; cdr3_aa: CASSLGLAGGKDTQYF
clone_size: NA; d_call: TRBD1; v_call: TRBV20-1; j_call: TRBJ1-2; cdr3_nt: TGCAGTGCTGGCTCAGGGGGTCTCTATGGCTACACCTTC; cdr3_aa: CSAGSGGLYGYTF
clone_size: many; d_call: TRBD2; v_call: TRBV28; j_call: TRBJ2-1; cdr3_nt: TGTGCCAGCAGTCCAACTAGCGGGAGGAATGAGCAGTTCTTC; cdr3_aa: CASSPTSGRNEQFF
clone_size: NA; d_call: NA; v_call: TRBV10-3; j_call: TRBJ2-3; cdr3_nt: TGTGCCATCAGTGAGGGCAGGTCGGCAGATACGCAGTATTTT; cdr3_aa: CAISEGRSADTQYF